Presented here are 26 T cell receptor beta chains from one specimen sequenced in a study of patients and donors after allogeneic stem cell transplantation. TCRdb called the RT-PCR reads again in MiXCR, with one record for every CDR3 protein. Of 390,000 or so distinct CDR3 sequences in the sample, 16% were seen once. Sequenced sample: blood, either unsorted or a sorted T cell fraction (not recorded which). All receptors derive from a human donor who was either an allogeneic HSCT recipient or a stem cell or donor lymphocyte infusion donor (not recorded which). It is not recorded whose cells these are; they may come from a transplant donor.

This clonotype was seen only a few times. The CDR3 coding sequence is TGCAGCGTTGTAATCAGCTACGAGCAGTACTTC. This sequence encodes CSVVISYEQYF. The chain recombines TRBV29-1 with TRBJ2-7; D is uncertain. Between the trimmed V and J ends, which lost 4 bases and 3 bases, there was a span of 7 bases. Germline V gives CDR1 SQVTM, CDR2 ANQGSEA. The CDR3 is made up of 11 amino acids.

The table lists this clonotype with a few counts. The chain is built from TRBV27 and TRBJ2-3, with a tentative D call TRBD1 (5 bases). Trimming shortened V by 7 bases and J by 4 bases, and 18 bases separated the two germline ends. Germline CDR1 reads MNHEY; CDR2 reads SMNVEV (reference sequence). CDR3 length equals 15 residues. The CDR3 reads CASTPLQEKPDTQYF. The CDR3 coding sequence is TGTGCCAGCACCCCCTTACAGGAAAAACCAGATACGCAGTATTTT.

This chain uses TRBV5-1 with TRBJ1-5; D not certain. The CDR3 contains 14 residues. Germline V gene lookup returns CDR1 SGHRS and CDR2 YFSETQ. Trimming removed 0 bases from V and 4 bases from J, with 8 bases in between. The CDR3 protein is CASSLAPENQPQHF. The CDR3 DNA reads TGCGCCAGCAGCTTGGCCCCGGAGAATCAGCCCCAGCATTTT.

Only a few counts were recorded for this clonotype. V and J are TRBV5-6 and TRBJ2-5; D possibly corresponds to TRBD2 (6 bases). Germline CDR1 is SGHDT and CDR2 is YYEEEE. There are 14 residues in the CDR3. V shed 0 bases and J shed 4 bases, with 10 bases lying between them. The CDR3 coding sequence is TGTGCCAGCAGCTTGGCCATGGAGGGAGAGACCCAGTACTTC. Amino acids: CASSLAMEGETQYF.

This clonotype appeared many times. Compared with germline, one end of the junction differs, possibly owing to a read error. The chain joins TRBV5-1 to TRBJ2-2; D ambiguous. Germline lookup yields CDR1 SGHRS and CDR2 YFSETQ. The CDR3 consists of 14 residues. This chain's CDR3 is CASSLGLNTGELFF. CDR3 in DNA: TGTGCCAGCAGCTTAGGTCTCAACACCGGGGAGCTGTTTTTT.

J is TRBJ1-1 and V is TRBV10-3; D uncertain. This CDR3 contains 14 residues. Per the germline V gene, CDR1 is ENHRY and CDR2 is SYGVKD. V was trimmed by 2 bases and J by 2 bases, leaving 9 bases between them. CDR3 DNA sequence: TGTGCCATCAGTGAGGGGGAGCCTAACACTGAAGCTTTCTTT. Translating gives CAISEGEPNTEAFF.

This clonotype has a handful of counts. The chain recombines TRBV28 with TRBJ1-1; D may be TRBD1 (5 bases). CDR1 and CDR2 from the germline V gene are MDHEN and SYDVKM. The CDR3 length is 15 residues. V was pared by 3 bases and J by 1 base, with 12 bases between. The chain's CDR3 is CASSFLGVANTEAFF. The CDR3 bases are TGTGCCAGCAGTTTTCTGGGGGTTGCGAACACTGAAGCTTTCTTT. Supplemented by reference TRBV28 and TRBJ1-1, the full variable domain reads DVKVTQSSRYLVKRTGEKVFLECVQDMDHENMFWYRQDPGLGLRLIYFSYDVKMKEKGDIPEGYSVSREKKERFSLILESASTNQTSMYLCASSFLGVANTEAFFGQGTRLTVV.

The chain has TRBV2 and TRBJ1-2; D gene ambiguous. Germline V gene data show CDR1 as SNHLY and CDR2 as FYNNEI. The V end was cut by 3 bases, the J end by 2 bases, with 10 bases between. The CDR3 covers 14 residues. CDR3 region: CASSEARRNYGYTF. CDR3 in DNA: TGTGCCAGCAGTGAGGCCCGCAGAAACTATGGCTACACCTTC.

The rearrangement uses TRBV24-1 and TRBJ2-6; weak D call: TRBD1 (6 bases). This CDR3 spans 19 amino acids. Germline V lookup: CDR1 KGHDR, CDR2 SFDVKD. Trimming removed 4 bases at V and 0 bases at J, with 18 bases between. CDR3 protein: CATSDQDSQGTSGANVLTF. The CDR3 DNA is TGTGCCACCAGTGACCAGGACAGCCAGGGGACCTCTGGGGCCAACGTCCTGACTTTC.

This clonotype was recorded a few times. This chain joins TRBV4-2 and TRBJ1-4; a possible D gene is TRBD1 (6 bases). V was shortened by 4 bases and J by 0 bases, with 12 bases between the two germline ends. The CDR3 has 16 amino acids. Germline V CDR1 and CDR2: LGHNA, YNFKEQ. The CDR3 spells CASSPGQTSTNEKLFF. The CDR3, as DNA: TGTGCCAGCAGCCCCGGACAGACTTCAACTAATGAAAAACTGTTTTTT.

This clonotype was found a few times. V and J are TRBV2 and TRBJ2-1, with 7 bases aligning to TRBD1. This CDR3 is 15 amino acids long. Losses at the gene ends were 6 bases for V and 6 bases for J; bases not matched to a gene: 11. Germline CDR1 reads SNHLY; CDR2 reads FYNNEI. CDR3 sequence (DNA): TGTGCCAGCAGGAACCGGGACAGAACCTCCAATGAGCAGTTCTTC. As protein: CASRNRDRTSNEQFF.

V usage is TRBV5-1 and J usage is TRBJ2-6; possible D gene TRBD1, 6 bases. Germline CDR1 is SGHRS and CDR2 is YFSETQ. CDR3 length equals 17 residues. Trimming left V 6 bases short and J 1 base short, with 17 bases between. CDR3 sequence: CASMSGHSRSGANVLTF. The CDR3 bases are TGCGCCAGCATGTCGGGACACAGTCGTTCTGGGGCCAACGTCCTGACTTTC. Full variable domain (remainder filled in from reference TRBV5-1 and TRBJ2-6): KAGVTQTPRYLIKTRGQQVTLSCSPISGHRSVSWYQQTPGQGLQFLFEYFSETQRNKGNFPGRFSGRQFSNSRSEMNVSTLELGDSALYLCASMSGHSRSGANVLTFGAGSRLTVL.

This clonotype has only a few counts. The rearrangement uses TRBV12-3 or TRBV12-4 and TRBJ1-6, with D perhaps matching TRBD1 (6 bases). CDR3 length: 16 residues. Trimming left V 3 bases short and J 7 bases short, with 16 bases between. CDR3 in DNA: TGTGCCAGCAGTTTGGGACAAGGGGGGGGAAATTCACCCCTCCACTTT. This codes for CASSLGQGGGNSPLHF.

This clonotype appeared a few times. The V gene is TRBV11-2, the J gene TRBJ2-3; 12 nucleotides agree with TRBD2. From germline, CDR1 is SGHAT and CDR2 FQNNGV. The CDR3 spans 19 residues. With 0 bases clipped from V and 2 bases from J, the junction kept 9 bases outside the gene matches. The CDR3 DNA sequence: TGTGCCAGCAGCTTAGATTGGAGACTAGCGGGGGCCTACACAGATACGCAGTATTTT. Translating it yields CASSLDWRLAGAYTDTQYF.

This clonotype was picked up a small number of times. CDR3 nucleotide sequence: TGTGCCAGCAGTCGACAGGGGGTTGACACTGAAGCTTTCTTT. Translation: CASSRQGVDTEAFF. V is TRBV25-1 and J is TRBJ1-1, with 9 bases fitting TRBD1. The length of the CDR3 is 14 residues. V dropped 5 bases and J dropped 3; count of bases not matched to a gene: 4. Germline lookup yields CDR1 MGHDK and CDR2 SYGVNS.

The rearrangement uses TRBV4-1 and TRBJ2-2; D may be TRBD2 (6 bases). In germline, CDR1 is MGHRA, CDR2 YSYEKL. This CDR3 comprises 14 residues. Trimming took off 3 bases at V and 4 bases at J, with 9 bases between the two ends. The CDR3 nucleotides read TGCGCCAGCAGCCAGGGGGGACTCACCGGGGAGCTGTTTTTT. Its protein is CASSQGGLTGELFF.

The CDR3: CSAAPGTSKRDTQYF. In DNA form, the CDR3 reads TGCAGTGCTGCCCCGGGGACTAGCAAGCGAGATACGCAGTATTTT. The J gene is TRBJ2-3, the V gene TRBV20-1; 9 nucleotides match TRBD2. The CDR3 contains 15 residues. Germline V gene sequence: CDR1 DFQATT, CDR2 SNEGSKA (reference sequence). Losses at the gene ends were 5 bases for V and 5 bases for J; bases not matched to a gene: 11.

This clonotype has just one count. The V and J genes are TRBV3-1 and TRBJ2-7; D is possibly TRBD1 (5 bases). Germline values: CDR1 LGHDT, CDR2 YNNKEL (reference sequence). V gave up 1 base and J gave up 0 bases, with 10 bases separating them. The CDR3 contains 15 residues. CDR3 residues: CASSQGTKSSYEQYF. CDR3 nucleotide sequence: TGTGCCAGCAGCCAAGGGACAAAGAGCTCCTACGAGCAGTACTTC.

This chain links TRBV20-1 with TRBJ2-5, with 10 bases fitting TRBD1. The ends lost 6 bases at V and 5 bases at J; junction bases unmatched: 12. CDR1 is DFQATT, CDR2 SNEGSKA, per germline (reference sequence). This CDR3 region has 15 residues. The CDR3 bases are TGCAGTGCCAATCTCCGACAGGGGGCTTGGGAGACCCAGTACTTC. Translation gives CSANLRQGAWETQYF.

The V and J genes are TRBV20-1 and TRBJ2-1, with TRBD1 matching over 9 bases. The junction had 15 bases not matched to a gene; V was cut back by 5 bases and J by 10 bases. The CDR3 runs 15 residues. Germline values: CDR1 DFQATT, CDR2 SNEGSKA (reference sequence). CDR3 in amino acids: CSAGIPGQGVGEQFF. For the CDR3, the DNA is TGCAGTGCTGGGATTCCGGGACAGGGTGTTGGAGAGCAGTTCTTC.

This clonotype was observed at least ten times. The chain combines TRBV5-5 with TRBJ2-2; D remains ambiguous. This CDR3 spans 13 amino acids. The germline V gene encodes CDR1 SGHKS and CDR2 YYEKEE (reference sequence). Trimming left V 4 bases short and J 4 bases short, with 8 bases between. CDR3 sequence (DNA): TGTGCCAGCAGCCACCAAAGCACCGGGGAGCTGTTTTTT. Translating it yields CASSHQSTGELFF.

The rearrangement joins TRBV5-1 to TRBJ1-6; D is unresolved. The CDR3 runs to 17 residues. V lost 6 bases to trimming and J lost 0 bases, with 16 bases between them. Per the germline V gene, CDR1 is SGHRS and CDR2 is YFSETQ. The CDR3 spells CASNRVGGDSYNSPLHF. The CDR3 DNA is TGCGCCAGCAACCGAGTCGGTGGCGACTCCTATAATTCACCCCTCCACTTT.

Many counts were recorded for this clonotype. One end of the junction does not line up with germline, which may come from a read error. V and J are TRBV7-7 and TRBJ2-5, with D perhaps TRBD1 (6 bases). This CDR3 region has 14 residues. Germline V gene sequence: CDR1 SSHAT, CDR2 FNYEAQ (reference sequence). This CDR3 is CASSLGDRQETQYF. CDR3 nucleotide sequence: TGTGCTAGCAGCTTAGGAGACAGGCAAGAGACCCAGTACTTC.

This clonotype showed up just a few times. The chain carries TRBV12-3 or TRBV12-4 and TRBJ1-4, with D possibly TRBD1 on 6 matching bases. V lost 7 bases to trimming and J lost 3 bases, with 15 bases between them. This CDR3 is built from 15 residues. The CDR3 sequence is CASTRGGLANEKLFF. CDR3 bases: TGTGCCAGCACCCGGGGGGGGCTGGCTAATGAAAAACTGTTTTTT.

The chain links TRBV20-1 to TRBJ2-7, with 10 bases aligning to TRBD2. CDR3 length equals 16 residues. The germline gives CDR1 DFQATT, CDR2 SNEGSKA (reference sequence). V shed 5 bases and J 4 bases; nucleotides not matched to a gene: 14. CDR3 nucleotide sequence: TGCAGTGCTCAACCTCTAGCGGGAGTTAGTAAGTACGAGCAGTACTTC. Its translation: CSAQPLAGVSKYEQYF.

In this sample, this clonotype turned up many times. V gene TRBV6-5 combines with J gene TRBJ2-7; weak D call: TRBD2 (7 bases). Trimming cost V 2 bases and J 0 bases, with 14 bases left between them. The CDR3 is 16 residues long. Germline values: CDR1 MNHEY, CDR2 SVGAGI. The CDR3 region is CASSYTPAGASYEQYF. In DNA, the CDR3 is TGTGCCAGCAGTTACACACCGGCGGGGGCCTCCTACGAGCAGTACTTC.